The rows below give T cell receptor beta chains drawn from one sample of a study of blood T cell repertoires in COVID-19. The table came from immunoSEQ multiplex PCR; TCRdb's copy has only in-frame clones and leaves some out. The repertoire holds nearly 95,000 clones, with about nine tenths as singletons. Sequenced sample: peripheral blood. The receptors derive from a human donor with active COVID-19. The donor label of this sample is uncertain. Both conserved end residues are part of each CDR3. The order of the fields is V gene, D gene, J gene, CDR3 protein, CDR3 DNA. The D gene is left open where the match is weak.

TRBV9	.	TRBJ1-5	CASSAGQQNQPQHF	TGTGCCAGCAGCGCCGGACAGCAGAATCAGCCCCAGCATTTT
TRBV7-6	TRBD2	TRBJ2-5	CASRSGKRGYETQYF	TGTGCCAGCAGATCCGGAAAGCGGGGGTACGAGACCCAGTACTTC
TRBV6-5	.	TRBJ1-2	CASSFRATGSNYGYTF	TGTGCCAGCAGTTTTCGGGCCACAGGATCTAACTATGGCTACACCTTC
TRBV7-2	TRBD1	TRBJ1-2	CASSSGQGVSYGYTF	TGTGCCAGCAGCTCAGGACAGGGGGTTAGCTATGGCTACACCTTC
TRBV2	TRBD1	TRBJ1-3	CASRTNTGGSGNTIYF	TGTGCCAGCAGGACGAACACAGGGGGCTCTGGAAACACCATATATTTT
TRBV4-3	.	TRBJ1-6	CASSQDGQSSYNSPLHF	TGCGCCAGCAGCCAAGATGGACAGAGCTCCTATAATTCACCCCTCCACTTT
TRBV7-7	.	TRBJ1-6	CASSLTQFNSPLHF	TGTGCCAGCAGCTTAACACAGTTTAATTCACCCCTCCACTTT
TRBV4-3	TRBD1	TRBJ1-2	CASSQSLSTGGSYGYTF	TGCGCCAGCAGCCAAAGCTTATCGACAGGGGGTTCCTATGGCTACACCTTC
TRBV11-3	TRBD1	TRBJ2-1	CASSSTGTNEQFF	TGTGCCAGCAGCTCGACAGGGACGAATGAGCAGTTCTTC
TRBV5-4	TRBD1	TRBJ1-2	CASSFSTGQNYGYTF	TGTGCCAGCAGCTTTTCGACGGGACAGAACTATGGCTACACCTTC
TRBV4-3	.	TRBJ2-2	CASSQDFIGVNTGELFF	TGCGCCAGCAGCCAAGATTTTATCGGGGTGAACACCGGGGAGCTGTTTTTT
TRBV4-3	TRBD1	TRBJ2-2	CASSPRTGNTGELFF	TGCGCCAGCAGCCCCCGGACAGGGAACACCGGGGAGCTGTTTTTT
TRBV11-2	TRBD1	TRBJ1-1	CASRETGETEAFF	TGTGCCAGCAGAGAGACAGGGGAAACTGAAGCTTTCTTT
TRBV9	.	TRBJ1-3	CASSVAQLTGNTIYF	TGTGCCAGCAGCGTCGCACAGTTAACCGGAAACACCATATATTTT
TRBV27	.	TRBJ1-2	CASSFSSNYGYTF	TGTGCCAGCAGTTTTTCCTCTAACTATGGCTACACCTTC
TRBV7-9	TRBD2	TRBJ2-3	CASSRSTSGGATDTQYF	TGTGCCAGCAGCAGATCGACTAGCGGGGGGGCAACAGATACGCAGTATTTT
TRBV3-1/TRBV3-2	TRBD2	TRBJ2-3	CASSQLTSGGRTDTQYF	TGTGCCAGCAGCCAACTGACTAGCGGGGGCCGGACAGATACGCAGTATTTT
TRBV29-1	.	TRBJ1-1	CSVEFQGRNTEAFF	TGCAGCGTTGAGTTCCAGGGTAGGAACACTGAAGCTTTCTTT
TRBV5-5	.	TRBJ2-2	CASSSNRAPTGELFF	TGTGCCAGCAGCTCGAACAGGGCCCCCACCGGGGAGCTGTTTTTT
TRBV13	TRBD2	TRBJ2-7	CASSVTSGPFSYEQYF	TGTGCCAGCAGCGTCACTAGCGGGCCCTTCTCCTACGAGCAGTACTTC